A selection of T cell receptor beta chains follows, all from one sample in a study of blood T cell repertoires in COVID-19. Libraries were prepared by immunoSEQ multiplex PCR; TCRdb keeps only in-frame clonotypes and omits some of them. The repertoire holds 100,000 or so clones, with 65% to 80% as singletons. The sample consisted of peripheral blood. These receptors came from a woman aged 70-85 years with acute or convalescent COVID-19. The CDR3 runs from the conserved cysteine through the conserved F or W. The D gene is left open where the match is weak. Size tells how often a clone was seen (once, few, many) or the class of an expanded clone, and some rows leave it out.

J	D	size	V	CDR3	DNA
TRBJ1-1	NA	NA	TRBV6-5	CASSYGSGGRKVEAFF	TGTGCCAGCAGTTACGGGTCGGGGGGGAGGAAGGTTGAAGCTTTCTTT
TRBJ1-2	NA	NA	TRBV5-1	CASTTWGRDGYTF	TGCGCCAGCACTACGTGGGGGAGGGACGGCTACACCTTC
TRBJ2-5	TRBD2	NA	TRBV3-1/TRBV3-2	CASSQDLVAGLQETQYF	TGTGCCAGCAGCCAAGATTTGGTAGCGGGGCTGCAAGAGACCCAGTACTTC
TRBJ1-6	NA	NA	TRBV11-2	CASSLSVYNSPLHF	TGTGCCAGCAGCTTATCCGTCTATAATTCACCCCTCCACTTT
TRBJ1-5	TRBD1	NA	TRBV19	CASSFGQENQPQHF	TGTGCCAGTAGTTTCGGACAGGAGAATCAGCCCCAGCATTTT
TRBJ2-7	NA	NA	TRBV10-3	CAISGQVRSYEQYF	TGTGCCATCAGTGGACAGGTTAGATCCTACGAGCAGTACTTC
TRBJ1-5	NA	NA	TRBV24-1	CATSDTGTPAQHF	TGTGCCACCAGTGATACCGGGACACCAGCCCAGCATTTT
TRBJ2-1	TRBD2	NA	TRBV2	CASSEVLAGAGAYNEQFF	TGTGCCAGCAGTGAAGTCCTAGCGGGGGCCGGGGCGTACAATGAGCAGTTCTTC
TRBJ2-2	NA	NA	TRBV3-1/TRBV3-2	CASSQGGSHGELFF	TGTGCCAGCAGCCAGGGTGGGAGTCACGGGGAGCTGTTTTTT
TRBJ1-3	NA	NA	TRBV19	CASSETGSSGNTIYF	TGTGCCAGTAGTGAGACAGGATCCTCTGGAAACACCATATATTTT
TRBJ2-7	TRBD1	NA	TRBV20-1	CSASRGQGAHEQYF	TGCAGTGCTAGTAGGGGGCAGGGGGCCCACGAGCAGTACTTC
TRBJ2-1	NA	once	TRBV7-6	CASSHRALGPYNEQFF	TGTGCCAGCAGCCACCGGGCCCTGGGGCCCTACAATGAGCAGTTCTTC
TRBJ2-7	TRBD1	NA	TRBV19	CASSIQDRVPYEQYF	TGTGCCAGTAGTATCCAGGACAGGGTGCCCTACGAGCAGTACTTC
TRBJ1-3	NA	NA	TRBV6-5	CASSWAGVSGNTIYF	TGTGCCAGCAGTTGGGCAGGCGTCTCTGGAAACACCATATATTTT
TRBJ2-2	TRBD1	once	TRBV6-6	CASSYRTGGRPGELFF	TGTGCCAGCAGTTACCGGACAGGGGGCCGTCCCGGGGAGCTGTTTTTT
TRBJ2-1	NA	NA	TRBV28	CASLPRGSYNEQFF	TGTGCCAGCCTACCGCGGGGCAGTTACAATGAGCAGTTCTTC
TRBJ1-1	NA	once	TRBV29-1	CSARGGRTEAFF	TGCAGCGCCCGAGGGGGTAGGACTGAAGCTTTCTTT
TRBJ2-7	NA	NA	TRBV7-2	CASSPVSYEQYF	TGTGCCAGCAGCCCCGTCTCCTACGAGCAGTACTTC
TRBJ1-1	NA	NA	TRBV3-1/TRBV3-2	CASSQTGAEAFF	TGTGCCAGCAGCCAAACGGGTGCCGAAGCTTTCTTT
TRBJ2-3	TRBD2	NA	TRBV30	CAWSNGGKTDTQYF	TGTGCCTGGAGTAACGGGGGGAAAACAGATACGCAGTATTTT
TRBJ2-1	TRBD1	NA	TRBV18	CASSPQGAANEQFF	TGTGCCAGCTCACCTCAGGGGGCGGCCAATGAGCAGTTCTTC
TRBJ2-3	TRBD2	NA	TRBV19	CASSIGRGFTDTQYF	TGTGCCAGTAGTATTGGGCGGGGGTTCACAGATACGCAGTATTTT